The subject of this entry is one T cell receptor beta chain. Method: immunoSEQ multiplex PCR; TCRdb's copy keeps in-frame clones and lacks some. This table has around 13,000 clones, almost 80% appearing once. The treatment: randomized to nivolumab then ipilimumab (arm A) or the reverse (arm B). Sorted cells were live CD3+CD8+, lacking CD19 and CD56, from PBMCs. Germline V CDR1 and CDR2: MNHEY, SVGAGI. The CDR3 loop spans 14 amino acids. With V trimmed by 0 bases and J by 3 bases, 2 bases remained unmatched. The data stem from a study of sequential checkpoint blockade in melanoma. Across the whole study: Each arm's sequence ended with maintenance nivolumab.

This TCR was recovered from a human donor with melanoma. The sequencing here drew on CD8+ T cells sorted from blood (inferred from file names), taken from a patient given nivolumab and ipilimumab in sequence. The chain carries TRBV6-5 and TRBJ2-7; TRBD1 agrees at 7 bases. In nucleotides, the CDR3 is TGTGCCAGCAGTTACTCGGCAGGGGGCTACGAGCAGTACTTC. Protein product: CASSYSAGGYEQYF.